The 27 T cell receptor beta chains listed next were all sequenced from one sample in a study of blood T cell repertoires in COVID-19. Some clones are missing from TCRdb's copy, which holds only in-frame ones; the method was immunoSEQ multiplex PCR. The sample shows about 240,000 clones, 75% to 85% of them seen only once. The sample consisted of peripheral blood. All receptors derive from an elderly woman with COVID-19, enrolled during active disease.

The chain combines TRBV29-1 with TRBJ2-7; 11 bases fit TRBD2. This CDR3 region has 15 residues. Germline V gene lookup returns CDR1 SQVTM and CDR2 ANQGSEA. The V segment lost 6 bases and the J segment 2 bases; nucleotides outside the gene matches: 9. The CDR3: CSVTSGTGITYEQYF. CDR3 bases: TGCAGCGTGACTAGCGGGACGGGGATAACCTACGAGCAGTACTTC.

This clone was detected only once. The chain links TRBV18 to TRBJ2-7; TRBD2 agrees at 7 bases. This CDR3 has 13 amino acids. CDR1 is KGHSH and CDR2 is LQKENI in the germline V gene. V dropped 4 bases and J dropped 2; count of bases not matched to a gene: 2. CDR3 in DNA: TGTGCCAGCTCACACGGGACTACCTACGAGCAGTACTTC. Protein product: CASSHGTTYEQYF.

The rearrangement uses TRBV9 and TRBJ1-3; maybe TRBD1 (6 bases). Per the germline V gene, CDR1 is SGDLS and CDR2 is YYNGEE. Trimming cost V 3 bases and J 4 bases, with 20 bases left between them. This CDR3 spans 17 amino acids. This CDR3 reads CASSDNLKQGPGNTIYF. CDR3 nucleotides: TGTGCCAGCAGCGATAACCTGAAACAGGGCCCCGGAAACACCATATATTTT.

The DNA for the CDR3 is TGTGCCACCGACAACCCACCAGGGACTCACACCTACGAGCAGTACTTC. It encodes CATDNPPGTHTYEQYF. The V and J genes are TRBV28 and TRBJ2-7, with a weak D call TRBD2 (6 bases). Trimming stripped 10 bases from V and 2 bases from J, with 24 bases between. This CDR3 comprises 16 residues. Per germline, CDR1 MDHEN and CDR2 SYDVKM. Complete variable domain (other parts from reference TRBV28 and TRBJ2-7): DVKVTQSSRYLVKRTGEKVFLECVQDMDHENMFWYRQDPGLGLRLIYFSYDVKMKEKGDIPEGYSVSREKKERFSLILESASTNQTSMYLCATDNPPGTHTYEQYFGPGTRLTVT.

V and J are TRBV5-4 and TRBJ2-1; TRBD1 aligns across 10 bases. The germline V gene has CDR1 SGHNT and CDR2 YYREEE (reference sequence). The CDR3 covers 15 residues. Losses at the gene ends were 4 bases for V and 4 bases for J; bases not matched to a gene: 5. CDR3 bases: TGTGCCAGCAGCCCCTGGGACAGGGGATACAATGAGCAGTTCTTC. Protein product: CASSPWDRGYNEQFF.

This clone has a handful of counts. The chain couples TRBV5-6 to TRBJ2-7; TRBD1 matches at 9 bases. CDR1 and CDR2 from the germline V gene are SGHDT and YYEEEE. This CDR3 is 15 amino acids long. After removal of 2 bases from V and 2 bases from J, the junction contained 5 bases not matched to a gene. The CDR3 region is CASSFRDRETYEQYF. The DNA for the CDR3 is TGTGCCAGCAGCTTTCGGGACAGGGAAACCTACGAGCAGTACTTC.

The chain carries TRBV4-2 and TRBJ1-6; weak D call: TRBD1 (6 bases). This CDR3 is 17 amino acids long. The V end was cut by 4 bases, the J end by 6 bases, with 19 bases between. In germline, CDR1 is LGHNA, CDR2 YNFKEQ. In nucleotides, the CDR3 is TGTGCCAGCAGCCGAGAATCCAGGGGTTTCGTTAATTCACCCCTCCACTTT. It yields the protein CASSRESRGFVNSPLHF.

The chain recombines TRBV5-1 with TRBJ2-1; D uncertain. Looked up from germline, CDR1 is SGHRS and CDR2 is YFSETQ. This CDR3 has 14 residues. Trimming stripped 0 bases from V and 4 bases from J, with 8 bases between. The CDR3 region has the DNA TGCGCCAGCAGCTTGGCCGTGGAGTACAATGAGCAGTTCTTC. Translation gives CASSLAVEYNEQFF.

V gene TRBV28 combines with J gene TRBJ1-2, with 7 bases identical to TRBD1. Losses at the gene ends were 6 bases for V and 1 base for J; bases not matched to a gene: 5. Germline assignment: CDR1 MDHEN and CDR2 SYDVKM. The CDR3 is made up of 14 amino acids. This chain's CDR3 is CASSQGQDNYGYTF. The CDR3 bases are TGTGCCAGCAGCCAAGGACAGGATAACTATGGCTACACCTTC.

The CDR3 region has the DNA TGTGCCAGCAGCTTTGACAGAGAAGCTTTCTTT. Translation gives CASSFDREAFF. The chain couples TRBV5-6 to TRBJ1-1, with D possibly TRBD1 on 5 matching bases. The germline gives CDR1 SGHDT, CDR2 YYEEEE. Between the trimmed V and J ends, which lost 2 bases and 8 bases, there was a span of 7 bases. The CDR3 totals 11 residues.

V and J are TRBV2 and TRBJ2-3, with D perhaps matching TRBD2 (5 bases). Trimming removed 6 bases from V and 0 bases from J, with 10 bases in between. Germline CDR1 and CDR2: SNHLY and FYNNEI. The CDR3 is 14 residues long. The CDR3 region is CASRRGGSTDTQYF. CDR3 sequence (DNA): TGTGCCAGCAGGCGAGGCGGGAGCACAGATACGCAGTATTTT.

V usage is TRBV5-1 and J usage is TRBJ2-5; 7 bases line up with TRBD2. The CDR3 length is 15 residues. The ends lost 0 bases at V and 4 bases at J; junction bases unmatched: 6. Germline V lookup: CDR1 SGHRS, CDR2 YFSETQ. The CDR3 DNA sequence: TGCGCCAGCAGCTTGGAAGATATAGCGGGAGAGACCCAGTACTTC. Its translation: CASSLEDIAGETQYF.

The chain uses TRBV7-9 and TRBJ2-1, with 10 bases fitting TRBD2. The V and J ends lost 5 bases and 4 bases, in that order; junction bases with no gene match: 5. Germline V CDR1 and CDR2: SEHNR, FQNEAQ (reference sequence). This CDR3 region has 15 residues. The CDR3 here is CASSRTSGQYNEQFF. The CDR3 DNA sequence: TGTGCCAGCAGCCGGACTAGCGGACAATACAATGAGCAGTTCTTC.

CDR3 sequence reads: CASSSEREGLPETQYF. CDR3 nucleotide sequence: TGTGCCAGCAGCTCCGAGCGGGAGGGCCTACCGGAGACCCAGTACTTC. The V and J genes are TRBV5-6 and TRBJ2-5, with 10 bases that match TRBD2. Germline V gives CDR1 SGHDT, CDR2 YYEEEE. Trimming cost V 3 bases and J 5 bases; bases outside gene matches: 10. The CDR3 covers 16 residues.

V gene TRBV29-1 combines with J gene TRBJ2-1, with 9 bases aligning to TRBD2. Germline lookup yields CDR1 SQVTM and CDR2 ANQGSEA. J lost 0 bases, V lost 4 bases, and 13 bases had no gene match. The CDR3 covers 18 residues. The CDR3 DNA follows: TGCAGCGTTGTGACTAGCGGAAAAATAACCAGCTCCTACAATGAGCAGTTCTTC. It yields the protein CSVVTSGKITSSYNEQFF.

The V gene is TRBV5-1, the J gene TRBJ1-2; 9 bases are shared with TRBD1. Germline assignment: CDR1 SGHRS and CDR2 YFSETQ. Germline trimming cut 0 bases from V and 5 bases from J; bases unmatched to any gene: 2. This CDR3 has 14 residues. Here the CDR3 reads CASSLEGTGYGYTF. DNA of the CDR3: TGCGCCAGCAGCTTGGAAGGGACAGGGTATGGCTACACCTTC.

The CDR3 nucleotides read TGTGCCAGCCGACTAGCGGGGGGGCCAGAGGAGACCCAGTACTTC. Protein sequence: CASRLAGGPEETQYF. The genes are TRBV19 and TRBJ2-5, with TRBD2 identical over 14 bases. Germline V gene sequence: CDR1 LNHDA, CDR2 SQIVND (reference sequence). The CDR3 has 15 amino acids. Trimming took 9 bases from V and 5 from J; bases not matched to a gene: 8.

The chain combines TRBV5-4 with TRBJ1-1, with D unclear. The length of the CDR3 is 13 residues. The V end was cut by 0 bases, the J end by 8 bases, with 11 bases between. Germline V gene lookup returns CDR1 SGHNT and CDR2 YYREEE (reference sequence). In DNA form, the CDR3 reads TGTGCCAGCAGCTTGGACAGCTTTTCCGAAGCTTTCTTT. This sequence encodes CASSLDSFSEAFF.

CDR3 in DNA: TGTGCCAGTAGTATAAACGGACTAGCGGGAGGAATATCCTACGAGCAGTACTTC. Amino acids: CASSINGLAGGISYEQYF. The V gene is TRBV19, the J gene TRBJ2-7; 14 bases map to TRBD2. Germline V lookup: CDR1 LNHDA, CDR2 SQIVND (reference sequence). The CDR3 covers 18 residues. V lost 2 bases and J lost 1; bases outside the gene matches: 7. The full variable domain, rest sourced from reference TRBV19 and TRBJ2-7, is DGGITQSPKYLFRKEGQNVTLSCEQNLNHDAMYWYRQDPGQGLRLIYYSQIVNDFQKGDIAEGYSVSREKKESFPLTVTSAQKNPTAFYLCASSINGLAGGISYEQYFGPGTRLTVT.

The chain carries TRBV30 and TRBJ2-5; 11 bases line up with TRBD1. Losses at the gene ends were 5 bases for V and 3 bases for J; bases not matched to a gene: 8. This CDR3 is 15 amino acids long. CDR1 is GTSNPN, CDR2 SVGIG, per germline (reference sequence). This chain's CDR3 is CAWGSGTGGKETQYF. CDR3 nucleotides: TGTGCCTGGGGCAGCGGGACAGGGGGAAAAGAGACCCAGTACTTC.

The chain carries TRBV5-1 and TRBJ2-2; 8 bases are shared with TRBD1. The CDR3 has 15 residues. Germline V gene lookup returns CDR1 SGHRS and CDR2 YFSETQ. V shed 4 bases and J 5 bases; nucleotides not matched to a gene: 7. The CDR3 spells CASSLDRVRTGELFF. The CDR3 nucleotides read TGCGCCAGCAGCCTGGACAGGGTGAGGACCGGGGAGCTGTTTTTT.

The chain uses TRBV9 and TRBJ1-1; TRBD1 agrees at 8 bases. The trim removed 5 bases at V and 1 base at J, leaving 7 bases unmatched. The CDR3 length is 15 residues. Germline V gene lookup returns CDR1 SGDLS and CDR2 YYNGEE. DNA for the CDR3: TGTGCCAGCAGTGGACAGGGTCTAGGGAACACTGAAGCTTTCTTT. This encodes CASSGQGLGNTEAFF.

The gene calls are TRBV30 and TRBJ1-2, with D hard to call. The CDR3 sequence is 15 residues long. The germline V gene encodes CDR1 GTSNPN and CDR2 SVGIG (reference sequence). The V end lost 2 bases, the J end lost 4 bases, and 17 bases lay between the germline ends. CDR3 nucleotide sequence: TGTGCCTGGAGTAGGAGGCCTCCAAACATCTATGGCTACACCTTC. Its protein is CAWSRRPPNIYGYTF.

The rearrangement uses TRBV7-2 and TRBJ1-6; a possible D gene is TRBD1 (5 bases). There are 13 residues in the CDR3. Looked up from germline, CDR1 is SGHTA and CDR2 is FQGNSA. Trimming cost V 1 base and J 9 bases, with 7 bases left between them. This chain's CDR3 is CASSLEGASPLHF. DNA for the CDR3: TGTGCCAGCAGCTTAGAAGGGGCTTCACCCCTCCACTTT.

This chain joins TRBV13 and TRBJ1-5; D may be TRBD1 (5 bases). Per the germline V gene, CDR1 is PRHDT and CDR2 is FYEKMQ (reference sequence). The CDR3 runs to 15 residues. Trimming shortened V by 5 bases and J by 2 bases, and 13 bases separated the two germline ends. This CDR3 reads CASSRRGRGNQPQHF. The CDR3 coding sequence is TGTGCCAGCAGCCGCCGAGGCAGGGGCAATCAGCCCCAGCATTTT.

The chain employs TRBV10-3 and TRBJ2-1; the match to TRBD2 covers 15 bases. Looked up from germline, CDR1 is ENHRY and CDR2 is SYGVKD. Losses at the gene ends were 3 bases for V and 4 bases for J; bases not matched to a gene: 4. The CDR3 extends over 17 amino acids. The CDR3: CAISDRTSGRVYNEQFF. For the CDR3, the DNA is TGTGCCATCAGTGATCGGACTAGCGGGAGGGTGTACAATGAGCAGTTCTTC.

V gene TRBV19 combines with J gene TRBJ1-3, with a tentative D call TRBD1 (6 bases). The ends were cut back, 7 bases at V and 4 bases at J, with 8 bases in the middle. CDR1 and CDR2 (germline): LNHDA, SQIVND (reference sequence). This CDR3 has 12 residues. The CDR3 protein is CASTGTGNTIYF. The CDR3 DNA reads TGTGCCAGTACAGGGACAGGAAACACCATATATTTT.